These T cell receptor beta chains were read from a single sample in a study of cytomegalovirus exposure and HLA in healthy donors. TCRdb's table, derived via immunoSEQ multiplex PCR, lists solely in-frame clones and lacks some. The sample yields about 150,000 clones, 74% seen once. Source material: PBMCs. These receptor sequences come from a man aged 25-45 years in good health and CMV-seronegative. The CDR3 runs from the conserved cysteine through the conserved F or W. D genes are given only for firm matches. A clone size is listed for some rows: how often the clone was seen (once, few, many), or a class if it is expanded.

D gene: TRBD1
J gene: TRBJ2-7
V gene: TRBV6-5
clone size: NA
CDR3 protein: CASSFSLDRSLGRQYF
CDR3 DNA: TGTGCCAGCAGTTTTTCCCTGGACAGGAGCCTTGGGAGGCAGTACTTC

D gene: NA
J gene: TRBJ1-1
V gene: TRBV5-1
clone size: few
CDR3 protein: CASSLIQGQIEAFF
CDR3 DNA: TGCGCCAGCAGCTTGATTCAGGGGCAGATTGAAGCTTTCTTT

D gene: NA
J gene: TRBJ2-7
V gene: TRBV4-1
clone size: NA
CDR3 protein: CASSGAQGGNYEQYF
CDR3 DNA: TGCGCCAGCAGCGGGGCACAGGGTGGGAACTACGAGCAGTACTTC

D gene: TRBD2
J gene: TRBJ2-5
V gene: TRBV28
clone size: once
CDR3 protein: CASSLLAGEQETQYF
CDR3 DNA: TGTGCCAGCAGTTTATTAGCGGGGGAACAAGAGACCCAGTACTTC

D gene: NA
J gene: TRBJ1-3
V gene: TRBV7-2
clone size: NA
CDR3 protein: CASSFEGTNSGNTIYF
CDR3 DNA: TGTGCCAGCAGCTTTGAGGGGACAAACTCTGGAAACACCATATATTTT

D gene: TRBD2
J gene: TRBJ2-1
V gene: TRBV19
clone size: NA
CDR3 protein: CASSPSGGGYNEQFF
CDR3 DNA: TGTGCCAGTAGTCCTAGCGGGGGGGGATACAATGAGCAGTTCTTC

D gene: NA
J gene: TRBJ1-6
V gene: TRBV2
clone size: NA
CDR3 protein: CASRRTEDYNSPLHF
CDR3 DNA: TGTGCCAGCAGAAGAACAGAAGACTATAATTCACCCCTCCACTTT

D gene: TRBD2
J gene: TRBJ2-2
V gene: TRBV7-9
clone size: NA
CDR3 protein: CASSRYEGRGALTGELFF
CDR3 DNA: TGTGCCAGCAGCCGCTACGAGGGGCGGGGGGCTCTCACCGGGGAGCTGTTTTTT

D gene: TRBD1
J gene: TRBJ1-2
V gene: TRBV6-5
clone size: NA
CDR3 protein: CASSPTGKWGGYTF
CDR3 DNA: TGTGCCAGCAGTCCGACAGGGAAGTGGGGGGGCTACACCTTC

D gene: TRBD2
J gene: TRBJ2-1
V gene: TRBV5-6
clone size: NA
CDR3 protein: CASSPGPRGGNYNEQFF
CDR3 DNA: TGTGCCAGCAGCCCGGGCCCCCGGGGGGGTAACTACAATGAGCAGTTCTTC

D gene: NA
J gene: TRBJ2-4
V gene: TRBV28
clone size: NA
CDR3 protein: CATYERAKNIQYF
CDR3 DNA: TGTGCCACCTACGAGAGGGCCAAAAACATTCAGTACTTC

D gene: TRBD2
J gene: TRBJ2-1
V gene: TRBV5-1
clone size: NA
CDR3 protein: CASSLARTSGGAHEQFF
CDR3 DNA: TGCGCCAGCAGCTTGGCCCGGACTAGCGGGGGGGCGCATGAGCAGTTCTTC

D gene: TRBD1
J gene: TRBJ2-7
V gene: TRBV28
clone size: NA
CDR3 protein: CASRPQGAIHEQYF
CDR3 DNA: TGTGCCAGCAGACCCCAGGGGGCGATCCACGAGCAGTACTTC

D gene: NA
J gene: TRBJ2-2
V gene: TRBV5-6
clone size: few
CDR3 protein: CASSLPQGYPGELFF
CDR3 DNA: TGTGCCAGCAGCCTACCACAGGGTTATCCCGGGGAGCTGTTTTTT

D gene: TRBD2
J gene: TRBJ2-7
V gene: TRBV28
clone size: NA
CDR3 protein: CASSQAGGASYEQYF
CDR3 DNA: TGTGCCAGCAGTCAAGCGGGGGGGGCCTCCTACGAGCAGTACTTC

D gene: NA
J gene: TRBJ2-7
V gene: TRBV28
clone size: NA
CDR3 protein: CASSLIPSTPSYEQYF
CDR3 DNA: TGTGCCAGCAGTTTAATACCCTCTACCCCTTCCTACGAGCAGTACTTC